The 9 T cell receptor beta chains reported below all come from one sample, sequenced in a study of Ad26.COV2.S vaccination and SARS-CoV-2 variants. Using immunoSEQ multiplex PCR, the repertoire was profiled, and TCRdb retains in-frame clones only, with some absent. The sample carries 200,000 to 300,000 clones, roughly 89% recorded once. The sample's treatment: about 20 received Ad26.COV2.S at low or high dose, single or two shots; about 5 received placebo; per-sample allocation not given. After the first vaccine or placebo injection, samples were drawn on day 63. This sample comprised peripheral blood, obtained in a trial of Ad26.COV2.S vaccine versus placebo. These receptor sequences come from a person between 18 and 59 years old who received the Ad26.COV2.S COVID-19 vaccine or a placebo.

V usage is TRBV12-2 and J usage is TRBJ2-5; no DNA check was done on the table's D call, TRBD2. TRBV12-2 is marked as a pseudogene. The CDR3 contains 18 residues. This CDR3 is CASRLAGLAGGTQETQYF. In DNA, the CDR3 is TGTGCAAGTCGCTTAGCGGGACTAGCGGGAGGGACCCAAGAGACCCAGTACTTC.

The chain links TRBV6-6 to TRBJ1-2; D is unresolved. This CDR3 is 16 amino acids long. V dropped 2 bases and J dropped 3 bases, with 16 bases sitting between them. Per germline, CDR1 MNHNY and CDR2 SVGAGI (reference sequence). The CDR3 protein is CASSYDGQRIDYGYTF. CDR3 coding DNA: TGTGCCAGCAGTTACGATGGCCAGAGGATTGACTATGGCTACACCTTC.

This clone has only one observation. The chain carries TRBV7-2 and TRBJ1-2; D ambiguous. Germline V gene sequence: CDR1 SGHTA, CDR2 FQGNSA. The CDR3 covers 14 residues. The V end lost 2 bases, the J end lost 4 bases, and 11 bases lay between the germline ends. CDR3 amino acids: CASSLIMGSYGYTF. The CDR3 DNA sequence: TGTGCCAGCAGCTTAATTATGGGTTCCTATGGCTACACCTTC.

This clone was seen only once. This chain uses TRBV19 with TRBJ1-3; D not resolved. This CDR3 comprises 14 residues. Deletions cut 3 bases from V and 0 bases from J, with 6 bases between. CDR1 is LNHDA, CDR2 SQIVND, per germline (reference sequence). CDR3 sequence reads: CASSIVGSGNTIYF. CDR3 coding DNA: TGTGCCAGTAGTATTGTGGGCTCTGGAAACACCATATATTTT. The full variable domain, rest sourced from reference TRBV19 and TRBJ1-3, is DGGITQSPKYLFRKEGQNVTLSCEQNLNHDAMYWYRQDPGQGLRLIYYSQIVNDFQKGDIAEGYSVSREKKESFPLTVTSAQKNPTAFYLCASSIVGSGNTIYFGEGSWLTVV.

This clone was observed a single time. CDR3 nucleotides: TGTGCCAGCAGCGTAGCAAGCGGGGCGGCGGACACCGGGGAGCTGTTTTTT. Protein sequence: CASSVASGAADTGELFF. The V gene is TRBV9, the J gene TRBJ2-2, with 7 positions matching TRBD2. J was trimmed by 3 bases and V by 0 bases; bases with no gene match: 8. CDR3 size: 17 residues. CDR1 and CDR2 from the germline V gene are SGDLS and YYNGEE.

The V call is TRBV12-3 or TRBV12-4, the J call TRBJ2-2, with unresolved D. V lost 3 bases, J lost 6 bases, and 5 bases lay in between. The CDR3 is made up of 12 amino acids. In nucleotides, the CDR3 is TGTGCCAGCAGTTTGTACTCCGGGGAGCTGTTTTTT. Translated: CASSLYSGELFF.

This chain uses TRBV9 with TRBJ2-3, with 11 bases identical to TRBD2. Germline V gives CDR1 SGDLS, CDR2 YYNGEE. CDR3 size: 13 residues. With 7 bases clipped from V and 4 bases from J, the junction kept 2 bases outside the gene matches. In DNA form, the CDR3 reads TGTGCCAGCCGTAGCGGGAGGGCAGATACGCAGTATTTT. It translates to CASRSGRADTQYF.

The genes are TRBV2 and TRBJ2-3, with TRBD2 matching over 8 bases. Trimming took 4 bases from V and 5 from J; bases not matched to a gene: 8. This CDR3 has 15 residues. Per germline, CDR1 SNHLY and CDR2 FYNNEI. CDR3 coding DNA: TGTGCCAGCAGTGTATTTGGGCTAGCGGGAGATACGCAGTATTTT. This gives the protein CASSVFGLAGDTQYF.

This clone was found once. V gene TRBV6-4 combines with J gene TRBJ1-1; the D gene is possibly TRBD1 (5 bases). Germline CDR1 MRHNA, CDR2 SNTAGT. The CDR3 totals 14 residues. V lost 6 bases and J lost 3, with 14 bases in between. This chain's CDR3 is CASRKAGRDTEAFF. Here the CDR3 DNA reads TGTGCCAGCAGGAAGGCAGGGCGGGACACTGAAGCTTTCTTT.